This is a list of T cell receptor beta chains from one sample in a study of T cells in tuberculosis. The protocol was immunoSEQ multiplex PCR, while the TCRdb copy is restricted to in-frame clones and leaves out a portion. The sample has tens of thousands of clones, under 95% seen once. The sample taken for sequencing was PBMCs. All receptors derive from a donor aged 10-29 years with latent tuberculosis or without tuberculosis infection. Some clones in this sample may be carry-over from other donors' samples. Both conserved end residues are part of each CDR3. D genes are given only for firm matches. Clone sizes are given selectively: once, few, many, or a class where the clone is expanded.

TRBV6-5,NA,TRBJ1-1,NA,CASSSPAGAGNTEAFF,TGTGCCAGCAGTTCTCCCGCAGGTGCGGGAAACACTGAAGCTTTCTTT
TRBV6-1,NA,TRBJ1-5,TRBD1,CASSDTGGKQPQHF,TGTGCCAGCAGTGACACAGGGGGCAAGCAGCCCCAGCATTTT
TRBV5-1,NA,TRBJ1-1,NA,CASSFGLNTEAFF,TGCGCCAGCAGCTTCGGACTTAACACTGAAGCTTTCTTT
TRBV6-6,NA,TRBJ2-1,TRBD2,CASRSSGSDEQFF,TGTGCCAGCCGTTCTAGCGGGAGCGATGAGCAGTTCTTC
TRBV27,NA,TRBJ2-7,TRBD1,CASSLGTGGEQYF,TGTGCCAGCAGTTTAGGAACAGGGGGCGAGCAGTACTTC
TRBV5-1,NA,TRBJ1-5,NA,CASSLGQPNQPQHF,TGCGCCAGCAGCTTGGGACAGCCTAATCAGCCCCAGCATTTT
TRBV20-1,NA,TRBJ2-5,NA,CSARRQETQYF,TGCAGTGCTAGACGGCAAGAGACCCAGTACTTC
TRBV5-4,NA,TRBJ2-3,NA,CASSLPNTDTQYF,TGTGCCAGCAGCTTGCCTAATACAGATACGCAGTATTTT
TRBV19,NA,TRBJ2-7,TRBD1,CASSILNQGAEQYF,TGTGCCAGTAGTATACTCAACCAGGGGGCCGAGCAGTACTTC
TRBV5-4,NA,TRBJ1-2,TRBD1,CASSSRTGGEPYGYTF,TGTGCCAGCAGCTCGAGGACAGGGGGCGAGCCCTATGGCTACACCTTC
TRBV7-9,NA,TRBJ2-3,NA,CASSISTSTDTQYF,TGTGCCAGCAGCATATCTACTAGCACAGATACGCAGTATTTT
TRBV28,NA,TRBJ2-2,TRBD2,CASSGLAGAGGELFF,TGTGCCAGCAGTGGACTAGCGGGAGCCGGCGGGGAGCTGTTTTTT
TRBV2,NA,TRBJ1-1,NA,CASSLDRGGNTEAFF,TGTGCCAGCAGTCTTGACCGGGGGGGGAACACTGAAGCTTTCTTT
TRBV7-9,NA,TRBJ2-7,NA,CASNIPGGSLHEQYF,TGTGCCAGCAACATTCCAGGGGGGTCTCTCCACGAGCAGTACTTC
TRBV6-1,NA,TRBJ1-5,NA,CASSEVPGGWGLFQPQHF,TGTGCCAGCAGTGAGGTACCGGGGGGTTGGGGATTATTTCAGCCCCAGCATTTT
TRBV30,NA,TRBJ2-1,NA,CAWSVSASYNEQFF,TGTGCCTGGAGCGTCTCCGCGTCCTACAATGAGCAGTTCTTC
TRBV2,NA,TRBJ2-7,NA,CASSGIAYEQYF,TGTGCCAGCTCAGGGATAGCCTACGAGCAGTACTTC
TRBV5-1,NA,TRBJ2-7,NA,CASRLDRGYEQYF,TGCGCCAGCAGACTGGACAGAGGGTACGAGCAGTACTTC
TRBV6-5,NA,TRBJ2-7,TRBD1,CASSGTGTGTGEQYF,TGTGCCAGCAGCGGAACCGGGACAGGGACAGGCGAGCAGTACTTC
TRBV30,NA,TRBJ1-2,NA,CAWSPRGARGYTF,TGTGCCTGGAGTCCCCGGGGTGCGCGAGGCTACACCTTC
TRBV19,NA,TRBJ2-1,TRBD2,CASSYLAGESSYNEQFF,TGTGCCAGTAGTTACCTAGCGGGGGAGAGCTCCTACAATGAGCAGTTCTTC
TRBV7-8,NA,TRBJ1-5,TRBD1,CASSFGTGGSNQPQHF,TGTGCCAGCAGCTTTGGGACAGGGGGAAGCAATCAGCCCCAGCATTTT
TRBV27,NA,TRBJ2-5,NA,CASRGGGETQYF,TGTGCCAGCAGAGGGGGTGGGGAGACCCAGTACTTC
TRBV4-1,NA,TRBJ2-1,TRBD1,CASSQDPGTGSNEQFF,TGCGCCAGCAGCCAGGATCCCGGGACAGGGAGCAATGAGCAGTTCTTC
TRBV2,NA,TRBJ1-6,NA,CASSVWQGRNSPLHF,TGTGCCAGCAGTGTTTGGCAGGGTCGTAATTCACCCCTCCACTTT
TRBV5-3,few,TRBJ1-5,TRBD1,CARSLEVGGGGDSQPQHF,TGTGCCAGAAGCTTGGAGGTCGGTGGAGGGGGCGATTCTCAGCCCCAGCATTTT
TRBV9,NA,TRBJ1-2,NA,CASSPYRRHYGYTF,TGTGCCAGCAGCCCCTACAGGCGGCACTATGGCTACACCTTC
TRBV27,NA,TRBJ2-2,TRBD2,CASSLGTSGGWSTGELFF,TGTGCCAGCAGTTTAGGGACTAGCGGGGGGTGGAGCACCGGGGAGCTGTTTTTT
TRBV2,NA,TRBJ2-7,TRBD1,CASSLSGQGANEQYF,TGTGCCAGCAGCTTGTCGGGACAGGGGGCCAACGAGCAGTACTTC
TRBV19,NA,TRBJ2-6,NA,CASSRGRVGANVLTF,TGTGCCAGTAGTCGGGGTCGAGTGGGGGCCAACGTCCTGACTTTC
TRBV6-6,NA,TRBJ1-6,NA,CASSPIFGNSPLHF,TGTGCCAGCAGCCCTATATTTGGTAATTCACCCCTCCACTTT
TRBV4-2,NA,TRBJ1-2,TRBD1,CASSQDQYGSGGYGYTF,TGTGCCAGCAGCCAAGATCAGTACGGCTCAGGGGGCTATGGCTACACCTTC
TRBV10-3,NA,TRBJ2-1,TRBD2,CAISNPGLAGNEQFF,TGTGCCATCAGTAACCCGGGACTAGCGGGAAATGAGCAGTTCTTC
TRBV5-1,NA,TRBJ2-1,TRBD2,CASSPGLAGDNEQFF,TGCGCCAGCAGCCCCGGACTAGCGGGGGATAATGAGCAGTTCTTC
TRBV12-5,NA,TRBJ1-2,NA,CASAPRTDNYGYTF,TGTGCTAGTGCCCCAAGGACAGACAACTATGGCTACACCTTC
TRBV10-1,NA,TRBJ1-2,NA,CASSVQGSRKTYGYTF,TGCGCCAGCAGTGTTCAGGGATCGCGAAAGACCTATGGCTACACCTTC
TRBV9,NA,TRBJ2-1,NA,CASSDWRSYNEQFF,TGTGCCAGCAGCGATTGGAGGTCCTACAATGAGCAGTTCTTC
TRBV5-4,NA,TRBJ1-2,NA,CASSLAGETVYGYTF,TGTGCCAGCAGCTTGGCTGGAGAGACAGTTTATGGCTACACCTTC
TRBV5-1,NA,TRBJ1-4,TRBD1,CASSSEWGQINEKLFF,TGCGCCAGCAGCTCCGAATGGGGACAGATTAATGAAAAACTGTTTTTT
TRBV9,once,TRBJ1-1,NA,CASSVTGTLNTEAFF,TGTGCCAGCAGCGTGACCGGGACTTTGAACACTGAAGCTTTCTTT
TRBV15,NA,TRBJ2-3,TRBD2,CATSEALGRSAGGTDTQYF,TGTGCCACCAGCGAGGCCCTGGGTCGCTCAGCGGGGGGCACAGATACGCAGTATTTT
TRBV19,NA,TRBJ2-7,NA,CASSRFETGSEQYF,TGTGCCAGTAGTCGGTTCGAAACGGGGTCCGAGCAGTACTTC
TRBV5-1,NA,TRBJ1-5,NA,CASSKDTADQPQHF,TGCGCCAGCAGCAAGGACACTGCGGATCAGCCCCAGCATTTT
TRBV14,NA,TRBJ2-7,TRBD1,CASSRTGFVYEQYF,TGTGCCAGCAGCCGGACAGGGTTTGTCTACGAGCAGTACTTC
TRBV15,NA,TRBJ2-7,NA,CATSRDPLALSYEQYF,TGTGCCACCAGCAGAGATCCCCTAGCGCTCTCCTACGAGCAGTACTTC
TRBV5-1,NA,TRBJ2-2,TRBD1,CASSPRTGGYTGELFF,TGCGCCAGCAGCCCCAGGACAGGGGGTTACACCGGGGAGCTGTTTTTT
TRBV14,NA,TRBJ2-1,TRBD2,CASSLLSTSGGGNEQFF,TGTGCCAGCAGCCTACTATCAACTAGCGGGGGAGGGAATGAGCAGTTCTTC
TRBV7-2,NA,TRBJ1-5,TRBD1,CASSLDTGATNQPQHF,TGTGCCAGCAGCTTAGATACAGGGGCGACCAATCAGCCCCAGCATTTT
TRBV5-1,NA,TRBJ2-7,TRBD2,CASSGGTSSEQYF,TGTGCCAGCAGCGGGGGGACTAGCAGCGAGCAGTACTTC
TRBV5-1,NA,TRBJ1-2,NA,CASSLVVRDANGYTF,TGCGCCAGCAGCTTGGTAGTCAGGGATGCGAATGGCTACACCTTC
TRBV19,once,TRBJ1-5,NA,CASSIDRGGTNQPQHF,TGTGCCAGTAGTATAGATCGGGGGGGTACCAATCAGCCCCAGCATTTT
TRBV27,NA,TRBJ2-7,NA,CASSPPVSPYEQYF,TGTGCCAGCAGTCCCCCAGTTTCTCCCTACGAGCAGTACTTC
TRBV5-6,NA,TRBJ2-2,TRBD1,CASSSGTALTGELFF,TGTGCCAGCAGCTCCGGGACAGCATTGACCGGGGAGCTGTTTTTT
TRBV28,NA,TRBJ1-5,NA,CASSLDQPQHF,TGTGCCAGCAGTCTCGATCAGCCCCAGCATTTT
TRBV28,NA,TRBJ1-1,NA,CASTGSYTEAFF,TGTGCCAGCACGGGGTCGTACACTGAAGCTTTCTTT
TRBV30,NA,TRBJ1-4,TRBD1,CACNRGEGEKLFF,TGTGCCTGTAACAGGGGAGAGGGGGAAAAACTGTTTTTT
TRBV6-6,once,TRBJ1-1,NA,CASSALSEAFF,TGTGCCAGCAGCGCCCTGAGTGAAGCTTTCTTT
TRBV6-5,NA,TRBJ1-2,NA,CASSTWTGSYGYTF,TGTGCCAGCAGCACTTGGACGGGATCCTATGGCTACACCTTC
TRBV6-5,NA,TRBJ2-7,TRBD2,CASSYSGTMEQYF,TGTGCCAGCAGTTACTCTGGGACTATGGAGCAGTACTTC
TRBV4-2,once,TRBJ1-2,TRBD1,CASSQGGQGALYGYTF,TGTGCCAGCAGCCAAGGAGGACAGGGGGCCCTATATGGCTACACCTTC